This TCR beta chain was identified during a study of blood T cell repertoires in COVID-19 (dated by TCRdb to 2018 to 2021). Turning to the overall study: Samples from collaborators originated in the United States, Italy and Spain and spanned both the acute and convalescent phases of COVID-19. The prospective study material was composed of cDNA or gDNA derived from T cells, B-cell-depleted T cells, or PBMCs. The dataset comprised deeply sampled blood TCRbeta repertoires from subjects exposed to, actively infected with, or recovered from COVID-19. A freely available public database, intended as a resource for researchers studying the immune response to SARS-CoV-2, is where the repertoires were released. The samples were drawn from two sources: the first 160 participants of the ongoing ImmuneRACE study, and fewer than 1,500 subjects contributed by 6 global collaborators. The sample metadata nearly always contained a de-identified subject ID, COVID-19 status, age in years and sex. Where available, HLA class I and class II types were taken from metadata supplied by the sample provider and were not determined by assay-based typing.

The germline V gene gives CDR1 as SGHNT and CDR2 as YENEEA. The CDR3 goes from the cysteine to the phenylalanine over 14 residues. Here the CDR3 DNA is all that survives: 42 bases in frame from base 1. V loses 0 bases of germline sequence and J loses 0 bases, and the interval between the two ends is 5 bases. Enrolling through a virtual design, the prospective study's participants ranged in age from roughly 18 to 100 years and lived across about two dozen United States geographic areas. Cohort assignment in the prospective study relied on participant-reported clinical history from a screening survey and a study questionnaire. Recovered participants in ImmuneRACE Cohort 3 were defined as having two consecutive negative NP/OP PCR tests, clearance from a healthcare professional, or resolution of symptoms. In the prospective study, mobile phlebotomists collected whole blood, serum and a nasopharyngeal or oropharyngeal swab from each participant. Participants in the prospective study had the option to provide additional blood draws and questionnaires over a 2-month period. Before DNA extraction, prospective study blood samples were shipped either frozen or at room temperature.

What the study reported, not specific to this receptor: Clinical and demographic metadata were provided uncurated, with the amount varying by source and participant.

TCRbeta CDR3 regions were amplified from genomic DNA using the immunoSEQ Assay, a bias-controlled multiplex PCR. The authors processed their data as follows. The number of nucleated cells in each sample was estimated by amplification of reference gene primers within the assay. To quantify the absolute abundance of each unique TCRbeta CDR3 rearrangement, sequence reads were collapsed and filtered. For each sample, productive Simpson clonality was calculated as the square root of Simpson's diversity index over productive rearrangements. The clones in this table, taken by TCRdb from immuneACCESS, are in-frame only. Not every clone is retained; where verified, under half of the shortfall comes from an unresolved V gene, and the cause of the rest is unknown. V and J calls and clone size are given by that table; D and trimming were obtained from the DNA. The sample profile shows approximately 200,000 clones; 87% of them were found once. Of the sample, approximately 2.4% falls within the top ten clones.

Details on this clone: This receptor's antigen is unknown. Per-nucleotide qualities are absent, and no much larger clonotype sits a single base away.

Sequenced material: PBMCs or T cells enriched from blood (not recorded which). This receptor was obtained from a woman in her 30s who had recovered from COVID-19. The rearranged segments are TRBV11-3 and TRBJ1-1, with the D gene uncertain. The sequence in DNA is TGTGCCAGCAGCTTAGATCTTGTGAACACTGAAGCTTTCTTT. Its amino acids are CASSLDLVNTEAFF.